This T cell receptor (beta chain) was profiled in a study of early T cells in non-severe SARS-CoV-2 infection. Unique molecular identifier tags were affixed to discrete cDNA molecules. TCRdb reprocessed the 5' RACE reads with MiXCR, giving one entry per CDR3 protein. This sample has some 67,000 distinct CDR3 sequences, with roughly 15% found just once. Study-wide results and caveats: Database matching using VDJdb favored anti-spike CD8 responses, with private and CD4 specificities left missing.

Points on this clonotype: Its antigen remains unidentified.

The V end was cut by 5 bases, the J end by 2 bases, with 8 bases between. From germline, CDR1 is SQVTM and CDR2 ANQGSEA. The CDR3 has 12 amino acids. The clonotype originates from an adult who was a healthcare worker with PCR-confirmed SARS-CoV-2 infection or an uninfected control (not recorded which). Sample: whole blood. This chain uses TRBV29-1 with TRBJ2-3; D remains unclear. The CDR3 region has the DNA TGCAGCGTTTTGGGGAACACAGATACGCAGTATTTT. This encodes CSVLGNTDTQYF.